This T cell receptor beta chain came from a study of immune characterization of retroperitoneal liposarcoma. The germline V gene has CDR1 LGHNA and CDR2 YSLEER. The CDR3 runs 16 residues. Trimming left V 1 base short and J 5 bases short, with 17 bases between. TCRdb processed the PCR reads anew with MiXCR; each CDR3 protein has one entry. The profile covers around 7,000 distinct CDR3 sequences, with over 25% appearing a single time and around two fifths taken by the ten largest. Sequenced sample: blood. The TCR was taken from a male donor with retroperitoneal liposarcoma. The V call is TRBV4-3, the J call TRBJ1-1, with D possibly matching TRBD1 (5 bases). The CDR3 DNA is TGCGCCAGCAGCCAAGTAAGCCAGGGTCTGAGGACTGAAGCTTTCTTT. The encoded protein is CASSQVSQGLRTEAFF.